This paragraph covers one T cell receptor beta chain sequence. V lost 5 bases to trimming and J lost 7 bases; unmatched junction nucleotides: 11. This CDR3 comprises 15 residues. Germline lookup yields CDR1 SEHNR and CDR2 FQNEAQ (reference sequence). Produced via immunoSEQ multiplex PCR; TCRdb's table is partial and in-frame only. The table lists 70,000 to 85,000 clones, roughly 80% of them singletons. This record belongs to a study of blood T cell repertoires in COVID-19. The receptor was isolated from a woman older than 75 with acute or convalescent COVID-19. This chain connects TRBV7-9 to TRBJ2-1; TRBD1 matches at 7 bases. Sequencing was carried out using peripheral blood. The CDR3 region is CASSLQGQRFNEQFF. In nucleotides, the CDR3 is TGTGCCAGCAGCCTGCAGGGACAGCGTTTTAATGAGCAGTTCTTC.